This T cell receptor (beta chain) came from a study of PD-1 blockade in classical Hodgkin lymphoma. Study conclusions and caveats: Baseline TCR diversity was reportedly lower in newly diagnosed patients than in healthy donors. It was reported as lower still in relapsed/refractory patients. Prior to therapy, complete responders displayed diversity much like that of newly diagnosed patients. TCR diversity in CD4+, not CD8+, cells rose significantly by C4D1.

Here immunoSEQ multiplex PCR was the method, and the copy in TCRdb shows in-frame clones only, minus some. The table records about 150,000 clones, around 73% of them present only once. As regards this clone: The antigen is undetermined.

The ends were cut back, 1 base at V and 3 bases at J, with 8 bases in the middle. The germline V gene has CDR1 LNHDA and CDR2 SQIVND (reference sequence). CDR3 length equals 14 residues. All trial patients relapsed after autologous stem cell transplantation. The chain recombines TRBV19 with TRBJ2-3; unclear D gene. This receptor was obtained from a human donor with classical Hodgkin lymphoma. The sequenced sample was peripheral blood mononuclear cells (PBMCs), obtained before the second cycle of nivolumab. CDR3 residues: CASSIGLRTDTQYF. The CDR3 coding sequence is TGTGCCAGTAGTATAGGCTTGCGAACAGATACGCAGTATTTT.